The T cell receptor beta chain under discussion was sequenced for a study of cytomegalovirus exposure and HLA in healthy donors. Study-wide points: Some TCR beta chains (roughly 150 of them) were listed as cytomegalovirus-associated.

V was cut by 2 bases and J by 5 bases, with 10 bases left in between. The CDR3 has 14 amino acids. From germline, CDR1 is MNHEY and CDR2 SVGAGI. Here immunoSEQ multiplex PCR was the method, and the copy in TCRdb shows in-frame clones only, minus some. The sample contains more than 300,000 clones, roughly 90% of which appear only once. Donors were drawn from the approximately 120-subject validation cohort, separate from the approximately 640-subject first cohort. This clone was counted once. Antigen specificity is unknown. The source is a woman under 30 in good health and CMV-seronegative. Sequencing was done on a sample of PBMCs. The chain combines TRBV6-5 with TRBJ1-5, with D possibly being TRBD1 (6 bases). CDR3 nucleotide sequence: TGTGCCAGCAGTTACACAAACAGGGATCAGCCCCAGCATTTT. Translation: CASSYTNRDQPQHF.